The 23 T cell receptor beta chains presented below share a single source sample, sequenced in a study of tumor-infiltrating lymphocytes in oesophageal squamous cell carcinoma. TCRdb reprocessed the PCR reads via MiXCR and lists one record per CDR3 protein. The table records 13,000 or so distinct CDR3 sequences, about half of them present only once. Sequencing was carried out using blood. These receptors came from a female donor with esophageal squamous cell carcinoma.

This chain connects TRBV7-3 to TRBJ1-1; the match to TRBD1 covers 8 bases. The germline V gene has CDR1 SGHTA and CDR2 FQGTGA. The CDR3 spans 13 residues. Losses at the gene ends were 5 bases for V and 3 bases for J; bases not matched to a gene: 2. The CDR3 DNA is TGTGCCAGCAGCAAACAGGGGGACACTGAAGCTTTCTTT. Translated: CASSKQGDTEAFF.

This clonotype is termed medium-sized (0.01 to 0.1%). The chain uses TRBV24-1 and TRBJ1-1, with 7 bases identical to TRBD1. The V and J ends lost 5 bases and 1 base, in that order; junction bases with no gene match: 6. There are 15 residues in the CDR3. The germline gives CDR1 KGHDR, CDR2 SFDVKD. CDR3 protein: CATSGSGGGNTEAFF. The CDR3 coding sequence is TGTGCCACCAGTGGTTCAGGGGGGGGGAACACTGAAGCTTTCTTT.

In its sample, this clonotype was seen many times. The J gene is TRBJ2-5, the V gene TRBV11-1, with D perhaps assigned TRBD1 or TRBD2 (6 bases each). In germline, CDR1 is SGHAT, CDR2 FQDESV (reference sequence). The CDR3 consists of 14 residues. Trimming cost V 1 base and J 5 bases, with 11 bases left between them. The CDR3 protein is CASSLGGAGETQYF. CDR3 coding DNA: TGTGCCAGCAGCTTAGGGGGGGCTGGGGAGACCCAGTACTTC.

Relative to its sample, this clonotype is medium-sized. This sequence joins TRBV7-9 and TRBJ2-7; D uncertain. Germline CDR1 reads SEHNR; CDR2 reads FQNEAQ (reference sequence). Trimming removed 1 base at V and 3 bases at J, with 13 bases between. The CDR3 totals 15 residues. CDR3 DNA sequence: TGTGCCAGCAGCTTAGGGCCATACAACAACTACGAGCAGTACTTC. This translates into CASSLGPYNNYEQYF.

This clonotype was detected ten times or more. This chain joins TRBV9 and TRBJ1-6; perhaps TRBD1 as D (5 bases). V lost 7 bases and J 7 bases, leaving 15 bases between the germline ends. The V gene's germline CDR1 is SGDLS and CDR2 YYNGEE. This CDR3 is built from 14 residues. Written as DNA, the CDR3 is TGTGCCAGCGGGTCAGGGACGGTAAATTCACCCCTCCACTTT. This translates into CASGSGTVNSPLHF.

The CDR3 DNA reads as TGTGCCAGCAGGACTAGCTCCTACAATGAGCAGTTCTTC. Translating gives CASRTSSYNEQFF. The chain employs TRBV6-1 and TRBJ2-1; D may be TRBD2 (6 bases). V was shortened by 6 bases and J by 0 bases, with 6 bases between the two germline ends. This CDR3 has 13 amino acids. Germline CDR1 reads MNHNS; CDR2 reads SASEGT.

The rearrangement links TRBV12-3 or TRBV12-4 to TRBJ2-2, with D unclear. Trimming stripped 3 bases from V and 0 bases from J, with 8 bases between. The CDR3 spans 15 residues. The CDR3 sequence is CASSLVDANTGELFF. The CDR3 DNA is TGTGCCAGCAGTTTGGTCGACGCGAACACCGGGGAGCTGTTTTTT.

By sample fraction, this clonotype is medium-sized. The chain is built from TRBV11-2 and TRBJ2-6; D may match TRBD1 or TRBD2 (6 bases each). This CDR3 is built from 15 residues. From germline, CDR1 is SGHAT and CDR2 FQNNGV. Trimming removed 3 bases from V and 4 bases from J, with 10 bases in between. The CDR3 nucleotides are TGTGCCAGCAGCTTGGGGGGCTGGGGGGCCAACGTCCTGACTTTC. As protein: CASSLGGWGANVLTF.

This clonotype is termed medium-sized. The chain links TRBV10-3 to TRBJ2-1; 8 nucleotides align to TRBD2. This CDR3 is built from 15 residues. After removal of 6 bases from V and 5 bases from J, the junction contained 9 bases not matched to a gene. Looked up from germline, CDR1 is ENHRY and CDR2 is SYGVKD. DNA of the CDR3: TGTGCCATCAGCAAGACTAGCGATTTAGACAATGAGCAGTTCTTC. Translation: CAISKTSDLDNEQFF.

This clonotype rates as medium-sized. One junction end disagrees with the germline gene, perhaps due to a read error. The chain carries TRBV7-9 and TRBJ2-7, with 7 bases fitting TRBD1. Germline V CDR1 and CDR2: SEHNR, FQNEAQ (reference sequence). This CDR3 is 14 amino acids long. This CDR3 is CASSLGDSPTSSGF. The CDR3 DNA reads as TGTGCCAGCAGCTTAGGGGACAGTCCTACGAGCAGTGGCTTC. Full variable domain (remainder filled in from reference TRBV7-9 and TRBJ2-7): DTGVSQNPRHKITKRGQNVTFRCDPISEHNRLYWYRQTLGQGPEFLTYFQNEAQLEKSRLLSDRFSAERPKGSFSTLEIQRTEQGDSAMYLCASSLGDSPTSSGFGPGTRLTVT.

The chain carries TRBV7-4 and TRBJ2-3; TRBD2 agrees at 9 bases. The tail of the sequence fits TRBJ2-1 better, so the J call may be wrong. The CDR3 is 16 amino acids. CDR1 and CDR2 (germline): SGHVT, SQSDAQ. The CDR3 reads CASSPAGAGGPREQFF. Here the CDR3 DNA reads TGTGCCAGCAGCCCCGCAGGTGCGGGGGGGCCAAGGGAGCAGTTCTTC.

This clonotype rates as medium-sized. The genes are TRBV6-1 and TRBJ1-1, with 9 bases identical to TRBD1. Trimming took 7 bases from V and 4 from J; bases not matched to a gene: 4. Germline CDR1 reads MNHNS; CDR2 reads SASEGT. This CDR3 has 13 residues. CDR3 DNA sequence: TGTGCCAGCATCAAACAGGGGGCCACTGAAGCTTTCTTT. It specifies CASIKQGATEAFF.

This rearrangement joins TRBV7-6 to TRBJ2-5; no reliable D call. Germline CDR1 reads SGHVS; CDR2 reads FNYEAQ. The CDR3 length is 13 residues. With 2 bases removed from V and 5 bases from J, the gap between germline ends came to 9 bases. CDR3 nucleotide sequence: TGTGCCAGCAGCTTACCTAGGGTTGAGACCCAGTACTTC. It yields the protein CASSLPRVETQYF.

The V and J genes are TRBV7-8 and TRBJ2-3, with 15 bases lining up with TRBD2. Germline V gives CDR1 SGHVS, CDR2 FQNEAQ. The CDR3 has 19 residues. V shed 2 bases, J shed 5 bases, and the junction held 11 bases outside the gene matches. The CDR3 spells CASSLSGTSGRPDLDTQYF. The CDR3 nucleotides read TGTGCCAGCAGCTTATCCGGGACTAGCGGGAGGCCGGACCTAGATACGCAGTATTTT.

This clonotype was counted a few times. The chain recombines TRBV24-1 with TRBJ2-3; no firm D call. Trimming removed 5 bases from V and 5 bases from J, with 7 bases in between. CDR1 is KGHDR, CDR2 SFDVKD, per germline. This CDR3 contains 12 residues. This CDR3 is CATSGQLDTQYF. CDR3 DNA sequence: TGTGCCACCAGTGGCCAACTAGATACGCAGTATTTT.

This CDR3 is CATEKGRGGTANEQFF. The CDR3 nucleotides read TGTGCCACCGAGAAGGGGAGGGGGGGAACGGCCAATGAGCAGTTCTTC. The chain couples TRBV7-4 to TRBJ2-4; TRBD2 might be the D (7 bases). The J call may be wrong; the DNA end is better matched by TRBJ2-1. The CDR3 covers 16 residues. Germline V gene data show CDR1 as SGHVT and CDR2 as SQSDAQ.

This clonotype came up many times. The chain uses TRBV18 and TRBJ1-1; 7 bases agree with TRBD1. Germline loops: CDR1 KGHSH, CDR2 LQKENI. V lost 5 bases to trimming and J lost 2 bases; unmatched junction nucleotides: 5. CDR3 length: 14 residues. CDR3 loop: CASSSGQPNTEAFF. DNA for the CDR3: TGTGCCAGCTCATCGGGACAGCCTAACACTGAAGCTTTCTTT.

This clonotype was detected many times. This sequence joins TRBV28 and TRBJ2-7; D may be TRBD1 (5 bases). Trimming stripped 1 base from V and 4 bases from J, with 14 bases between. Germline V gene data show CDR1 as MDHEN and CDR2 as SYDVKM. This CDR3 region has 15 residues. The CDR3 is CASSLLGRAVYEQYF. The CDR3 coding sequence is TGTGCCAGCAGTTTATTGGGCAGGGCAGTTTACGAGCAGTACTTC.

This clonotype is labeled medium-sized. The J gene is TRBJ2-3, the V gene TRBV11-3; the D is unclear. CDR3 length equals 15 residues. V was cut by 1 base and J by 3 bases, with 11 bases left in between. CDR1 is SGHNT and CDR2 is YENEEA in the germline V gene. CDR3 DNA sequence: TGTGCCAGCAGCTTAGGCCGGGTTGAAACAGATACGCAGTATTTT. Its translation is CASSLGRVETDTQYF. Filled out from reference TRBV11-3 and TRBJ2-3, the complete variable domain reads EAGVVQSPRYKIIEKKQPVAFWCNPISGHNTLYWYLQNLGQGPELLIRYENEEAVDDSQLPKDRFSAERLKGVDSTLKIQPAELGDSAVYLCASSLGRVETDTQYFGPGTRLTVL.

The chain recombines TRBV7-2 with TRBJ2-3; either TRBD1 or TRBD2 may fit D (5 bases each). The end of the DNA aligns better with TRBJ2-1, so the J call may be wrong. Germline lookup yields CDR1 SGHTA and CDR2 FQGNSA. The CDR3 covers 16 residues. CDR3 coding DNA: TGTGCCAGCAGCTTAGGGCCACGGGGCACTGGAGATGAGCAGTTCTTC. Its protein product is CASSLGPRGTGDEQFF.

As for this clonotype: Because it lacks the conserved phenylalanine or tryptophan at the end, this CDR3 is likely a read error. No DNA is shown, since the ends of the CDR3 on it are uncertain; the CDR3 is the one TCRdb lists. The rearrangement links TRBV7-3 to TRBJ2-3; the table names TRBD1, a call not compared with the DNA. The CDR3 spans 19 residues, counting both ends. Germline V gene data show CDR1 as SGHTA and CDR2 as FQGTGA. CDR3 protein: CASSLGQDAFMNTEAFFGP.

The genes are TRBV7-2 and TRBJ2-5; the match to TRBD2 covers 9 bases. The DNA end is more similar to TRBJ2-1, so the J call may be wrong. This CDR3 comprises 15 residues. CDR1 and CDR2 (germline): SGHTA, FQGNSA. The CDR3: CASSFPTSGNNEQFF. The CDR3 bases are TGTGCCAGCAGCTTTCCGACTAGCGGAAACAATGAGCAGTTCTTC.

This clonotype rates as large. The rearrangement uses TRBV7-9 and TRBJ2-3; TRBD2 aligns across 7 bases. The CDR3 is made up of 17 amino acids. Per the germline V gene, CDR1 is SEHNR and CDR2 is FQNEAQ (reference sequence). Trimming removed 1 base from V and 1 base from J; junction bases left unmatched: 8. The CDR3 nucleotides read TGTGCCAGCAGCTTAGGTTCCGCGGGAGCCCGCACAGATACGCAGTATTTT. It yields the protein CASSLGSAGARTDTQYF.